This entry is about one TCR beta chain. This entry is derived from a study of blood T cell repertoires in COVID-19. Study details: The samples span acute and convalescent COVID-19 from the United States, Italy and Spain.

Trimming cost V 6 bases and J 4 bases, with 10 bases left between them. CDR1 SNHLY and CDR2 FYNNEI come from the germline V gene. The CDR3 loop spans 14 amino acids. Source study methods: Estimates of nucleated cell counts were drawn from the amplification of reference gene primers. TCRdb keeps only in-frame clones here, not all; method: immunoSEQ multiplex PCR. Clonal size and the V and J genes are those of that table, whereas D and trimming came from the DNA. The sample comprises roughly 150,000 clones, about 80% of which are singletons, and more than 5.5% rests with the top ten. The clonotype originates from a man in his fifties who had recovered from COVID-19. Material for sequencing was PBMCs or T cells enriched from blood (not recorded which). The chain joins TRBV2 to TRBJ2-6, with D possibly being TRBD2 (5 bases). In nucleotides, the CDR3 is TGTGCCAGCAGGGGAGATGCAGGGGCCAACGTCCTGACTTTC. Its protein product is CASRGDAGANVLTF.